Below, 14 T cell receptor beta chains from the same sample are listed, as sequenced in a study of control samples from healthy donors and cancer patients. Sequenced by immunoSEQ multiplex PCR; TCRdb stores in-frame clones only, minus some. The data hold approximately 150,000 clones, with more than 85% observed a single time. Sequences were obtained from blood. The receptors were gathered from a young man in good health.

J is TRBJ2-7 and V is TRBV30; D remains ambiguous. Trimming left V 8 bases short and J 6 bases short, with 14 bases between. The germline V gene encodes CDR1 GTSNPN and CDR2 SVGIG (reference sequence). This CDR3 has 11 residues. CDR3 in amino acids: CARGGQGEQYF. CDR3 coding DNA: TGTGCCCGAGGTGGTCAAGGCGAGCAGTACTTC.

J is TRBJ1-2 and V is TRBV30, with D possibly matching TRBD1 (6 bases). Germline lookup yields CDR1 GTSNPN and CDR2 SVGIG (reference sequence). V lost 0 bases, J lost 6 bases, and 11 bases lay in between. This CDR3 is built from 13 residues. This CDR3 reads CAWSVQGSHGYTF. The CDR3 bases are TGTGCCTGGAGTGTGCAGGGGTCCCATGGCTACACCTTC.

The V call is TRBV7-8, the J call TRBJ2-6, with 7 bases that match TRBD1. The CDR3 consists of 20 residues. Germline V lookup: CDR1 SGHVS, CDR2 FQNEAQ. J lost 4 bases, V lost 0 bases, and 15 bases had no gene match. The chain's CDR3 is CASSLALRIRGISGANVLTF. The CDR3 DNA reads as TGTGCCAGCAGCTTAGCGCTTCGTATCAGGGGGATTTCCGGGGCCAACGTCCTGACTTTC. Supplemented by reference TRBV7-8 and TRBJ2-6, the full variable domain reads GAGVSQSPRYKVAKRGQDVALRCDPISGHVSLFWYQQALGQGPEFLTYFQNEAQLDKSGLPSDRFFAERPEGSVSTLKIQRTQQEDSAVYLCASSLALRIRGISGANVLTFGAGSRLTVL.

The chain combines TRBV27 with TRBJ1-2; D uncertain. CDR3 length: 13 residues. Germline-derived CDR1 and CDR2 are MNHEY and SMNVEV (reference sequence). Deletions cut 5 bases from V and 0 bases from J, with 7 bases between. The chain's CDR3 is CASSAGTNYGYTF. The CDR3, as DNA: TGTGCCAGCAGTGCGGGGACTAACTATGGCTACACCTTC.

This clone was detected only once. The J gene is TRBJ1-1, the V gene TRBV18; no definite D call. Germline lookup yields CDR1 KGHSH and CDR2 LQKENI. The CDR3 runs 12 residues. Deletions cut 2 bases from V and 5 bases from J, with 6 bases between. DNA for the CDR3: TGTGCCAGCTCACCAAGGGTAACTGAAGCTTTCTTT. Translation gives CASSPRVTEAFF.

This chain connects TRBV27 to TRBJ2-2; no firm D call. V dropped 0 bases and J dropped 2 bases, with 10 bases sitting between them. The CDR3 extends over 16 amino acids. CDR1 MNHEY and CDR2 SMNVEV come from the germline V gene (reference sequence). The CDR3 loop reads CASSLSLLSNTGELFF. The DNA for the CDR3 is TGTGCCAGCAGTTTATCTCTATTGAGTAACACCGGGGAGCTGTTTTTT.

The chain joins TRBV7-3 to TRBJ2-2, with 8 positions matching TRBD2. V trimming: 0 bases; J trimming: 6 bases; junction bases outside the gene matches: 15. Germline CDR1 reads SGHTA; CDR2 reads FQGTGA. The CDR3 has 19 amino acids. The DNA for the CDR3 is TGTGCCAGCAGCTTAACCCCTGTAGTGGCGGGGGGTAACTCCGGGGAGCTGTTTTTT. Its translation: CASSLTPVVAGGNSGELFF.

CDR3 in amino acids: CASAEDGMIIGGYTF. The CDR3 bases are TGTGCCAGTGCCGAAGACGGTATGATAATTGGGGGCTACACCTTC. V is TRBV25-1 and J is TRBJ1-2, with D hard to call. The CDR3 has 15 residues. V was clipped by 9 bases and J by 8 bases, with 25 bases between them. Germline CDR1 is MGHDK and CDR2 is SYGVNS.

The CDR3 nucleotides are TGTGCCAGCAGTTCCACGCTAGGAAACGAGCAGTACTTC. It codes for CASSSTLGNEQYF. The chain links TRBV12-3 or TRBV12-4 to TRBJ2-7, with D unclear. This CDR3 contains 13 residues. The germline V and J ends were trimmed by 4 bases and 5 bases, with 12 bases remaining between them.

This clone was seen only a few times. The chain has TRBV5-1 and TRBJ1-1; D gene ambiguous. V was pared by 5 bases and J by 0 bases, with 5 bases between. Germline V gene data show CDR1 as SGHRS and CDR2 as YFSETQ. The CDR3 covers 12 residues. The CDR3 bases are TGCGCCAGCAGAATGATGAACACTGAAGCTTTCTTT. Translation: CASRMMNTEAFF.

The CDR3 DNA is TGTGCCAGCAGCTTAGATCGGGGGCGCTACGAGCAGTACTTC. This translates into CASSLDRGRYEQYF. The J gene is TRBJ2-7, the V gene TRBV7-2; D tentatively fits TRBD1 or TRBD2 (6 bases each). Germline lookup yields CDR1 SGHTA and CDR2 FQGNSA. The germline V and J ends were trimmed by 1 base and 3 bases, with 10 bases remaining between them. The CDR3 is 14 amino acids.

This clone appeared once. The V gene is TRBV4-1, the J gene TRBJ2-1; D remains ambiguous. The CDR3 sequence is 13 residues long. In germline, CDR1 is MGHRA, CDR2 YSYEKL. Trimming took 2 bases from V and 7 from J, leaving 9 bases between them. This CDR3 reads CASSQSAPNEQFF. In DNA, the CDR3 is TGCGCCAGCAGCCAAAGTGCGCCGAATGAGCAGTTCTTC.

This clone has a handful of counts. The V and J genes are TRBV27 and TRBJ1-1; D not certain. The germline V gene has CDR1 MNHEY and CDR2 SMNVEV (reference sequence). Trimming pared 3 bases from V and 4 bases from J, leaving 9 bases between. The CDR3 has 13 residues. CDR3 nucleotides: TGTGCCAGCAGTTTTCGAGAGGTCACTGAAGCTTTCTTT. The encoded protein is CASSFREVTEAFF.

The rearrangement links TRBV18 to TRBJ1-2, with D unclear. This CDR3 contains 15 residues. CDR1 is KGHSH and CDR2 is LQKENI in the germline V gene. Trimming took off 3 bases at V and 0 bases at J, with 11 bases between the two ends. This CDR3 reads CASSPDGSPNYGYTF. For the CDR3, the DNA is TGTGCCAGCTCACCGGACGGAAGCCCTAACTATGGCTACACCTTC. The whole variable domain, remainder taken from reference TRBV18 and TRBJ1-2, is NAGVMQNPRHLVRRRGQEARLRCSPMKGHSHVYWYRQLPEEGLKFMVYLQKENIIDESGMPKERFSAEFPKEGPSILRIQQVVRGDSAAYFCASSPDGSPNYGYTFGSGTRLTVV.